This T cell receptor (beta chain) was captured by sequencing in a study of cytomegalovirus exposure and HLA in healthy donors. Study observations and caveats: The study found most TCR sequences rare, yet found some public TCRs in many donors. The classifier was said to identify cytomegalovirus status with high specificity and sensitivity. In a later analysis, first-cohort TCR clusters were found to tend to co-occur in the roughly 120 validation repertoires. The study listed roughly 150 cytomegalovirus-associated TCR beta chains.

Concerning this clone itself: The target antigen is unknown.

V was cut by 2 bases and J by 2 bases, with 9 bases left in between. In germline, CDR1 is SQVTM, CDR2 ANQGSEA. This CDR3 comprises 13 residues. Here immunoSEQ multiplex PCR was the method, and the copy in TCRdb shows in-frame clones only, minus some. Of hundreds of thousands of clones listed, about 92% are singletons. The chain recombines TRBV29-1 with TRBJ1-1, with D uncertain. The sequencing input was PBMCs. The clonotype originates from a woman aged 30 to 39 in good health and CMV-seronegative. The CDR3 DNA reads as TGCAGCGTTGAAACCGGGGTTAACACTGAAGCTTTCTTT. Its translation is CSVETGVNTEAFF.